The 15 T cell receptor beta chains in this list originate from one sample, sequenced in a study of OX40 agonist ivuxolimab in advanced cancers. Profiled with immunoSEQ multiplex PCR; TCRdb holds only in-frame clones, not every one. The sample shows roughly 97,000 clones, about 86% of them seen only once. Sequencing used CD4+ or CD8+ T cells sorted from blood, obtained in a trial of the OX40 agonist ivuxolimab. These receptors were collected from an adult with an advanced solid tumor such as melanoma, head and neck, liver or kidney cancer.

The chain combines TRBV6-1 with TRBJ2-1; TRBD1 or TRBD2 may be the D gene (5 bases each). This CDR3 region has 17 residues. Trimming stripped 2 bases from V and 4 bases from J, with 18 bases between. CDR1 is MNHNS, CDR2 SASEGT, per germline. The DNA of the CDR3 is TGTGCCAGCAGTGAATTGGGGACCAGCATTCTGTACAATGAGCAGTTCTTC. Amino acid sequence: CASSELGTSILYNEQFF.

The chain combines TRBV10-3 with TRBJ2-7; no clear D gene. The germline V gene has CDR1 ENHRY and CDR2 SYGVKD. The CDR3 totals 15 residues. Trimming removed 5 bases from V and 4 bases from J, with 18 bases in between. The CDR3 here is CAISSGSINRYEQYF. In DNA form, the CDR3 reads TGTGCCATCAGTAGTGGATCGATTAACCGTTACGAGCAGTACTTC.

The chain couples TRBV5-1 to TRBJ1-2, with D uncertain. Germline CDR1 and CDR2: SGHRS and YFSETQ. There are 14 residues in the CDR3. The germline V and J ends were trimmed by 0 bases and 2 bases, with 8 bases remaining between them. CDR3 in DNA: TGCGCCAGCAGCTTGGGCAGGATAAACTATGGCTACACCTTC. Encoded protein: CASSLGRINYGYTF.

The gene calls are TRBV5-6 and TRBJ2-4; unclear D gene. Germline V gene data show CDR1 as SGHDT and CDR2 as YYEEEE. This CDR3 has 14 amino acids. V was shortened by 0 bases and J by 0 bases, with 4 bases between the two germline ends. The DNA of the CDR3 is TGTGCCAGCAGCTTGGCCGGAGCCAAAAACATTCAGTACTTC. Translating it yields CASSLAGAKNIQYF.

The chain combines TRBV7-2 with TRBJ2-2, with D tentatively TRBD1 (5 bases). This CDR3 contains 13 residues. Germline CDR1 and CDR2: SGHTA and FQGNSA. V was pared by 3 bases and J by 4 bases, with 6 bases between. CDR3 nucleotide sequence: TGTGCCAGCAGCTTCGACAGCACCGGGGAGCTGTTTTTT. This sequence encodes CASSFDSTGELFF.

The chain has TRBV5-1 and TRBJ2-3; TRBD2 matches 7 bases. CDR3 size: 14 residues. V was pared by 9 bases and J by 1 base, with 8 bases of the junction left unmatched. The germline V gene has CDR1 SGHRS and CDR2 YFSETQ. Written as DNA, the CDR3 is TGCGCCACCCGAGGGGCGGGGGGCACAGATACGCAGTATTTT. This sequence encodes CATRGAGGTDTQYF.

The chain is built from TRBV11-3 and TRBJ2-3, with no clear D. The V end was cut by 3 bases, the J end by 0 bases, with 10 bases between. The V gene's germline CDR1 is SGHNT and CDR2 YENEEA. This CDR3 contains 15 residues. CDR3 coding DNA: TGTGCCAGCAGCTTGCTCGGGCTAAGCACAGATACGCAGTATTTT. Translated: CASSLLGLSTDTQYF.

The CDR3: CASSYAGSPSIGGYTF. The DNA of the CDR3 is TGTGCCAGCAGTTACGCGGGGTCCCCTTCTATAGGTGGCTACACCTTC. V usage is TRBV6-5 and J usage is TRBJ1-2, with D unclear. Trimming left V 2 bases short and J 7 bases short, with 20 bases between. The CDR3 has 16 amino acids. Germline V lookup: CDR1 MNHEY, CDR2 SVGAGI.

The CDR3 loop is CAITPAGLAGGPNRYEQYF. The CDR3 DNA reads TGTGCCATCACCCCTGCGGGACTAGCGGGAGGGCCCAACAGATACGAGCAGTACTTC. The chain is built from TRBV10-3 and TRBJ2-7; 16 bases map to TRBD2. The trim removed 7 bases at V and 4 bases at J, leaving 16 bases unmatched. The CDR3 is 19 residues long. The V gene's germline CDR1 is ENHRY and CDR2 SYGVKD.

V is TRBV10-3 and J is TRBJ1-1; TRBD1 matches 8 bases. J lost 1 base, V lost 6 bases, and 1 base had no gene match. Germline lookup yields CDR1 ENHRY and CDR2 SYGVKD. The CDR3 totals 13 residues. The chain's CDR3 is CAIRDRANTEAFF. In nucleotides, the CDR3 is TGTGCCATCAGGGACAGGGCGAACACTGAAGCTTTCTTT.

This rearrangement joins TRBV19 to TRBJ1-5, with TRBD1 identical over 7 bases. Germline loops: CDR1 LNHDA, CDR2 SQIVND (reference sequence). With V trimmed by 7 bases and J by 4 bases, 13 bases remained unmatched. CDR3 length: 16 residues. The CDR3 reads CASTKQGQGINQPQHF. The DNA of the CDR3 is TGTGCCAGTACCAAACAGGGGCAGGGGATAAATCAGCCCCAGCATTTT.

The chain is built from TRBV7-2 and TRBJ2-1; no definite D call. Trimming left V 5 bases short and J 0 bases short, with 11 bases between. Germline CDR1 SGHTA, CDR2 FQGNSA. The CDR3 loop spans 15 amino acids. The CDR3 DNA sequence: TGTGCCAGCAGCCCTCGACTCATCTCCTACAATGAGCAGTTCTTC. Encoded protein: CASSPRLISYNEQFF.

This chain joins TRBV7-9 and TRBJ1-2; D not resolved. The length of the CDR3 is 13 residues. Trimming removed 5 bases from V and 6 bases from J, with 13 bases in between. Germline V gives CDR1 SEHNR, CDR2 FQNEAQ (reference sequence). As DNA, the CDR3 is TGTGCCAGCAGCGTTCTCCGGGGAAATGGCTACACCTTC. Translated: CASSVLRGNGYTF.

This clone has ten or more counts. CDR3 sequence reads: CASSTQDLIQGGEAFF. CDR3 bases: TGCGCCAGCAGCACGCAAGACCTTATACAGGGAGGTGAAGCTTTCTTT. This chain joins TRBV4-1 and TRBJ1-1, with a weak D call TRBD1 (6 bases). V was cut by 5 bases and J by 7 bases, with 23 bases left in between. Germline CDR1 reads MGHRA; CDR2 reads YSYEKL. This CDR3 is 16 amino acids long.

This chain joins TRBV6-1 and TRBJ1-1; unclear D gene. The CDR3 has 14 residues. The ends were cut back, 1 base at V and 4 bases at J, with 10 bases in the middle. CDR1 is MNHNS, CDR2 SASEGT, per germline. CDR3 DNA: TGTGCCAGCAGTGAAGGTCTCTTCGTCACTGAAGCTTTCTTT. Translation: CASSEGLFVTEAFF.